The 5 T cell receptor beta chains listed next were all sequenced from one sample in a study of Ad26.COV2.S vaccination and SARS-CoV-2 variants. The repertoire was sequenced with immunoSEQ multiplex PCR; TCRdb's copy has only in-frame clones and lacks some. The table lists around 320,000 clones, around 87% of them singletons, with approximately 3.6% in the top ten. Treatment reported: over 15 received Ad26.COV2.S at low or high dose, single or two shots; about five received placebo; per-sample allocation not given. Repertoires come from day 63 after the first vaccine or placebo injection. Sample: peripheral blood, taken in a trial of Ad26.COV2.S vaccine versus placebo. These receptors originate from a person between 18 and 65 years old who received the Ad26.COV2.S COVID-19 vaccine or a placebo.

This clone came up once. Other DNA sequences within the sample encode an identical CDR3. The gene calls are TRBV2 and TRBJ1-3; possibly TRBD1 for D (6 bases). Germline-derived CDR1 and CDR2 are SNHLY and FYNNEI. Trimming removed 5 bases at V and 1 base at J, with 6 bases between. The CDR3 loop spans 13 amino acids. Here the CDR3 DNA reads TGTGCCAGCAGTACAGGGTCTGGAAACACCATATATTTT. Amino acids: CASSTGSGNTIYF.

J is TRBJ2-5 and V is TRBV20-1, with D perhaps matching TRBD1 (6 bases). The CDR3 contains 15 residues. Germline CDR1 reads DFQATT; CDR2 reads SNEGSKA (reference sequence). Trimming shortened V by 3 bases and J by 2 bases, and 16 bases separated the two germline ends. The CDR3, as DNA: TGCAGTGCTAGTAGACAGACTGGGACACAAGAGACCCAGTACTTC. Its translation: CSASRQTGTQETQYF.

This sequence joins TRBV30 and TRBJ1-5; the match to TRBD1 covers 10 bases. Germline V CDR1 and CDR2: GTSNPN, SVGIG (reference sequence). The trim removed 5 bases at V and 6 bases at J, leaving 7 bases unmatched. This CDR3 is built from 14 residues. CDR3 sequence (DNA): TGTGCCTGGGGGGACAGGGGAGTGTCTCAGCCCCAGCATTTT. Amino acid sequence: CAWGDRGVSQPQHF.

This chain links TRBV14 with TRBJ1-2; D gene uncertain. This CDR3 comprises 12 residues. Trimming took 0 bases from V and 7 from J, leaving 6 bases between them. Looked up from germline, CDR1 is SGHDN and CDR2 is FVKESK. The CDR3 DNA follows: TGTGCCAGCAGCCAAGATCCGGCTGGCTACACCTTC. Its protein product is CASSQDPAGYTF.

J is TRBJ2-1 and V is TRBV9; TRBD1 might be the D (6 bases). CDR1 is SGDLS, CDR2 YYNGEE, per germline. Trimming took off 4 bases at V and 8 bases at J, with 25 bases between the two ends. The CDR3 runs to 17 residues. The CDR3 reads CASSPRSTGKATYEQFF. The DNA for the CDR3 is TGTGCCAGCAGCCCGCGTAGTACAGGGAAGGCTACATATGAGCAGTTCTTC. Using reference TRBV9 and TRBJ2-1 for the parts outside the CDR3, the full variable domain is DSGVTQTPKHLITATGQRVTLRCSPRSGDLSVYWYQQSLDQGLQFLIQYYNGEERAKGNILERFSAQQFPDLHSELNLSSLELGDSALYFCASSPRSTGKATYEQFFGPGTRLTVL.